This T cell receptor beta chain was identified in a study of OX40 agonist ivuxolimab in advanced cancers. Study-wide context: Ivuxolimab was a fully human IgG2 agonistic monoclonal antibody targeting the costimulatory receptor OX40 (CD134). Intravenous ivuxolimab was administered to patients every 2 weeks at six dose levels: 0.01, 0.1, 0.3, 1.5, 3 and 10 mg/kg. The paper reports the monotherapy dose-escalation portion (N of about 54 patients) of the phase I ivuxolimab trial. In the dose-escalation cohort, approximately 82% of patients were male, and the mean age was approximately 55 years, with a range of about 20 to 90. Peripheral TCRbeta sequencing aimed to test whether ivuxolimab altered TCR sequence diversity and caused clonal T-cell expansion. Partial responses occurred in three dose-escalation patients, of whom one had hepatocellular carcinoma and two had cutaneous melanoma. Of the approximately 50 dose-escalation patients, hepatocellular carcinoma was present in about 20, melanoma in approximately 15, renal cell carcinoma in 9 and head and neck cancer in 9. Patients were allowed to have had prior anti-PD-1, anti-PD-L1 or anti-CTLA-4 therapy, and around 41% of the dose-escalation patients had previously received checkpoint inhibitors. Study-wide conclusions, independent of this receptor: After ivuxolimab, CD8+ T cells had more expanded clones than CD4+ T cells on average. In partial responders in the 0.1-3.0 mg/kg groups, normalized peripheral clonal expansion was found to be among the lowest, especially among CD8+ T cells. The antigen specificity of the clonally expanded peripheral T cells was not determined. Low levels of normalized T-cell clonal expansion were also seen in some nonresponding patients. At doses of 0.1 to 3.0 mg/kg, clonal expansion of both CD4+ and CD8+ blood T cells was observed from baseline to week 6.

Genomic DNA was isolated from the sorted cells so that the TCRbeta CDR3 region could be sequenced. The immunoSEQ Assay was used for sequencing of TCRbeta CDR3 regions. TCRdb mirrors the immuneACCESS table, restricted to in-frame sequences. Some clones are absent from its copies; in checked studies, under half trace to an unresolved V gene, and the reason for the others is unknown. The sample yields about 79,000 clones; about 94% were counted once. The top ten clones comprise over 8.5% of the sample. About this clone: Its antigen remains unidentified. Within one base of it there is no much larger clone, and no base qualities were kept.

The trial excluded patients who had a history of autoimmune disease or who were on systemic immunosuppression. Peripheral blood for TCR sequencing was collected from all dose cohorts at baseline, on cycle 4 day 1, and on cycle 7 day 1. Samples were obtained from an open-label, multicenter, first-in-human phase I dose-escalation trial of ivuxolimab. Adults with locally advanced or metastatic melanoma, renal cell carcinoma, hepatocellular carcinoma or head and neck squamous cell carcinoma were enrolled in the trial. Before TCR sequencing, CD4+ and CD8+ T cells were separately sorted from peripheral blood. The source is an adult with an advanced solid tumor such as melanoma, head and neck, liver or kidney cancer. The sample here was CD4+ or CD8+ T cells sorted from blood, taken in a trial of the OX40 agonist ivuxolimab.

The nucleotides read TGTGCCAGCAGTTCCATAATTCCTATGAACACCGGGGAGCTGTTTTTT. Translated, this is CASSSIIPMNTGELFF. The chain is assembled from TRBV13 and TRBJ2-2, with the identity of the D gene unclear. The V and J ends are trimmed by 6 bases and 1 base, leaving 15 bases between them. The CDR3, from cysteine to phenylalanine, totals 16 residues. This entry keeps only the CDR3 DNA: 48 bases, framed from base 1. According to the germline V gene (reference sequence), CDR1 reads PRHDT and CDR2 reads FYEKMQ.